This T cell receptor (beta chain) was documented in a study of T cell responses to AZD1222 COVID-19 vaccine. General study points: Epitopes outside B.1.351 and B.1.1.7 mutated regions reportedly drew nearly half of spike TCRs. Donors were largely white British and mainly female; clonal diversity was possibly underestimated.

In the case of this clone: Antigen specificity is unknown.

The CDR3 covers 13 residues. The germline CDR1 and CDR2 sequences are SQVTM and ANQGSEA. V was cut by 6 bases and J by 2 bases, with 12 bases left in between. The repertoire was sequenced with immunoSEQ multiplex PCR; TCRdb's copy has only in-frame clones and lacks some. Of 95,000 or so clones listed, more than 70% are singletons. V gene TRBV29-1 combines with J gene TRBJ2-3; D is perhaps TRBD1 or TRBD2 (5 bases each). The specimen comprised peripheral blood, sampled on day 0 of AZD1222 vaccination. The receptor comes from an adult in good health. CDR3 in DNA: TGCAGCGTCCGGGACGGGCCCACAGATACGCAGTATTTT. Translated: CSVRDGPTDTQYF.